The sequence of this TCR beta chain was determined in a study of cytomegalovirus exposure and HLA in healthy donors. In the study overall: Earlier, almost 120 million unique TCR beta sequences were recovered from around 180 million T cells by an analysis.

Primers: 60 Vbeta forward and 13 Jbeta reverse. Using immunoSEQ multiplex PCR, the repertoire was profiled, and TCRdb retains in-frame clones only, with some absent. In the table there are 75,000 to 90,000 clones, 10% of which are singletons. Points on this clone: Antigen: not known.

Findings and caveats of the study: Researchers reported that three CMV-associated chains were confirmed in vitro as CMV antigen-specific. Donor immune exposure was known only as CMV serostatus. Generally TCR sequences proved uncommon, though certain public TCRs appeared in numerous donors.

V was pared by 3 bases and J by 6 bases, with 5 bases of the junction left unmatched. CDR3 length: 15 residues. CDR1 is MDHEN and CDR2 is SYDVKM in the germline V gene. This rearrangement joins TRBV28 to TRBJ2-2; 9 positions match TRBD2. Sequencing used PBMCs. This TCR was recovered from a man between 60 and 70 years old in good health and CMV-seropositive. The CDR3 coding sequence is TGTGCCAGCAGTTTTTTAGCGGGGGCAGCCGGGGAGCTGTTTTTT. It codes for CASSFLAGAAGELFF.